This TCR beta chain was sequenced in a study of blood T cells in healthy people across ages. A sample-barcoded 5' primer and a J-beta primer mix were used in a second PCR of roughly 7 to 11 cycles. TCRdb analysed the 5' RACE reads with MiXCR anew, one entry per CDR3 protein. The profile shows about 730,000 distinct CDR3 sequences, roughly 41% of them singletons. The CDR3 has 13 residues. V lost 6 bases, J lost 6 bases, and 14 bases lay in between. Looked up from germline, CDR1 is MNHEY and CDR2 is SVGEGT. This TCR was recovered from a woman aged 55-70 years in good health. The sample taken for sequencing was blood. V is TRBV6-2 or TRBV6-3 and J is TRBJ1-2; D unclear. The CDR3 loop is CASSPQRHHGYTF. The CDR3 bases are TGTGCCAGCAGCCCCCAAAGGCATCATGGCTACACCTTC.